The 20 T cell receptor beta chains below come from one sample, sequenced in a study of blood T cell repertoires in COVID-19. Method: immunoSEQ multiplex PCR; TCRdb's copy keeps in-frame clones and lacks some. Of 180,000 or so clones in the sample, roughly nine tenths were seen once. The specimen was PBMCs or T cells enriched from blood (not recorded which). These receptors were obtained from a middle-aged woman with acute COVID-19.

The chain joins TRBV30 to TRBJ2-1; 10 bases are shared with TRBD2. The CDR3 has 14 residues. The germline V gene has CDR1 GTSNPN and CDR2 SVGIG (reference sequence). The junction had 7 bases not matched to a gene; V was cut back by 2 bases and J by 9 bases. This CDR3 is CAWSRAGGPGEQFF. In nucleotides, the CDR3 is TGTGCCTGGAGTAGAGCGGGAGGGCCGGGTGAGCAGTTCTTC.

This chain connects TRBV6-5 to TRBJ1-2; unclear D gene. Germline lookup yields CDR1 MNHEY and CDR2 SVGAGI. V dropped 0 bases and J dropped 3 bases, with 8 bases sitting between them. CDR3 length: 14 residues. The CDR3 DNA reads TGTGCCAGCAGTTACTCAGGCACAGACTATGGCTACACCTTC. Its protein product is CASSYSGTDYGYTF.

This chain connects TRBV12-3 or TRBV12-4 to TRBJ2-4, with D unresolved. The CDR3 totals 13 residues. V lost 8 bases and J 0 bases, leaving 8 bases between the germline ends. The CDR3 region is CASGGLAKNIQYF. Here the CDR3 DNA reads TGTGCCAGCGGCGGATTAGCCAAAAACATTCAGTACTTC.

The chain has TRBV7-2 and TRBJ2-6; TRBD2 aligns across 11 bases. Trimming took 4 bases from V and 0 from J; bases not matched to a gene: 2. Germline V CDR1 and CDR2: SGHTA, FQGNSA. The CDR3 runs 17 residues. The CDR3 DNA follows: TGTGCCAGCAGCTATAGCGGGGGGGCCTCTGGGGCCAACGTCCTGACTTTC. It codes for CASSYSGGASGANVLTF.

The chain couples TRBV7-2 to TRBJ1-1, with a weak D call TRBD1 (6 bases). CDR1 and CDR2 from the germline V gene are SGHTA and FQGNSA. With 5 bases removed from V and 1 base from J, the gap between germline ends came to 14 bases. The CDR3 has 15 residues. The CDR3 DNA reads as TGTGCCAGCAGCCCTGCCACAGGGAGGAACACTGAAGCTTTCTTT. It specifies CASSPATGRNTEAFF.

The gene calls are TRBV11-2 and TRBJ2-3; 8 bases are a match to TRBD1. The V segment lost 5 bases and the J segment 2 bases; nucleotides outside the gene matches: 3. Germline CDR1 SGHAT, CDR2 FQNNGV. The CDR3 loop spans 14 amino acids. The CDR3 nucleotides are TGTGCCAGCAGCGGACAGGGAGCCACAGATACGCAGTATTTT. The encoded protein is CASSGQGATDTQYF.

The chain is built from TRBV6-2 or TRBV6-3 and TRBJ1-5; 8 positions agree with TRBD1. V dropped 2 bases and J dropped 6; count of bases not matched to a gene: 6. Germline V gene data show CDR1 as MNHEY and CDR2 as SVGEGT. The CDR3 is 15 residues long. The CDR3 protein is CASSYRQGATQPQHF. CDR3 nucleotide sequence: TGTGCCAGCAGTTACCGGCAGGGGGCTACTCAGCCCCAGCATTTT.

The chain is built from TRBV3-1 (or the pseudogene TRBV3-2) and TRBJ2-1, with D possibly being TRBD2 (6 bases). Trimming took off 2 bases at V and 2 bases at J, with 10 bases between the two ends. Germline V gene data show CDR1 as LGHDT and CDR2 as YNNKEL (reference sequence). The CDR3 is 15 amino acids. Here the CDR3 DNA reads TGTGCCAGCAGCCAACGGGGGAGCCCCTACAATGAGCAGTTCTTC. Protein: CASSQRGSPYNEQFF.

This chain uses TRBV7-2 with TRBJ2-1; 8 bases are shared with TRBD2. V trimming: 2 bases; J trimming: 12 bases; junction bases outside the gene matches: 18. Per the germline V gene, CDR1 is SGHTA and CDR2 is FQGNSA. This CDR3 has 17 amino acids. CDR3 sequence: CASSLRSGSSLSRGQFF. CDR3 sequence (DNA): TGTGCCAGCAGCTTACGGAGCGGGAGCAGTTTGAGTCGCGGGCAGTTCTTC.

The chain couples TRBV20-1 to TRBJ2-7; 7 nucleotides match TRBD2. J gave up 4 bases and V 6 bases, and 9 bases lay outside the gene matches. CDR1 DFQATT and CDR2 SNEGSKA come from the germline V gene (reference sequence). This CDR3 contains 13 residues. As DNA, the CDR3 is TGCAGTGCCAGTCCCGGGACTAAGTACGAGCAGTACTTC. Encoded protein: CSASPGTKYEQYF.

The gene calls are TRBV28 and TRBJ1-3; D ambiguous. The V end lost 2 bases, the J end lost 4 bases, and 12 bases lay between the germline ends. Germline V gene data show CDR1 as MDHEN and CDR2 as SYDVKM. The CDR3 contains 15 residues. CDR3 sequence (DNA): TGTGCCAGCAGTTTAGGCACGGAGGCGGGAAACACCATATATTTT. Its translation: CASSLGTEAGNTIYF.

The chain couples TRBV19 to TRBJ1-5; 7 nucleotides match TRBD1. V dropped 7 bases and J dropped 6; count of bases not matched to a gene: 6. Germline V gene data show CDR1 as LNHDA and CDR2 as SQIVND (reference sequence). CDR3 length: 13 amino acids. CDR3 DNA sequence: TGTGCCAGTAATCCAGGGGGAAGTCAGCCCCAGCATTTT. It yields the protein CASNPGGSQPQHF.

This chain links TRBV5-1 with TRBJ2-4; 8 bases fit TRBD2. V trimming: 5 bases; J trimming: 0 bases; junction bases outside the gene matches: 7. The CDR3 runs to 16 residues. The V gene's germline CDR1 is SGHRS and CDR2 YFSETQ. The CDR3 nucleotides are TGCGCCAGCAGTTTTCGAGCGGGGGAAGCCAAAAACATTCAGTACTTC. This codes for CASSFRAGEAKNIQYF. Together with reference TRBV5-1 and TRBJ2-4, the CDR3 gives the full variable domain: KAGVTQTPRYLIKTRGQQVTLSCSPISGHRSVSWYQQTPGQGLQFLFEYFSETQRNKGNFPGRFSGRQFSNSRSEMNVSTLELGDSALYLCASSFRAGEAKNIQYFGAGTRLSVL.

This CDR3 is CSAPKHNEQFF. CDR3 nucleotides: TGCAGTGCCCCCAAGCACAATGAGCAGTTCTTC. The gene calls are TRBV20-1 and TRBJ2-1; D is unclear. CDR3 length: 11 residues. The V gene lost 6 bases and the J gene lost 5 bases, with 8 bases spanning the gap. Germline-derived CDR1 and CDR2 are DFQATT and SNEGSKA (reference sequence).

This clone was observed at least ten times. The chain links TRBV25-1 to TRBJ1-4, with D possibly being TRBD1 (5 bases). Trimming removed 1 base at V and 7 bases at J, with 10 bases between. The CDR3 sequence is 14 residues long. Germline CDR1 and CDR2: MGHDK and SYGVNS. The DNA of the CDR3 is TGTGCCAGCAGTGAATTGGGGGGTGTTGAAAAACTGTTTTTT. Amino acid sequence: CASSELGGVEKLFF. Full variable domain (outside the CDR3, taken from reference TRBV25-1 and TRBJ1-4): EADIYQTPRYLVIGTGKKITLECSQTMGHDKMYWYQQDPGMELHLIHYSYGVNSTEKGDLSSESTVSRIRTEHFPLTLESARPSHTSQYLCASSELGGVEKLFFGSGTQLSVL.

The rearrangement joins TRBV5-1 to TRBJ1-2, with TRBD1 matching 11 bases. The CDR3 consists of 15 residues. The germline V gene encodes CDR1 SGHRS and CDR2 YFSETQ. After removal of 4 bases from V and 4 bases from J, the junction contained 6 bases not matched to a gene. CDR3 region: CASSPGTGGIYGYTF. The DNA for the CDR3 is TGCGCCAGCAGCCCTGGGACAGGGGGAATCTATGGCTACACCTTC.

The rearrangement joins TRBV15 to TRBJ2-7; 10 bases fit TRBD1. Germline V CDR1 and CDR2: LNHNV, YYDKDF (reference sequence). The CDR3 length is 13 residues. The junction had 1 base not matched to a gene; V was cut back by 3 bases and J by 5 bases. The CDR3 is CATSRTGGDEQYF. Here the CDR3 DNA reads TGTGCCACCAGCAGGACAGGGGGCGACGAGCAGTACTTC.

The CDR3 DNA follows: TGTGCCAGCAGCTTCGTGGGGACAGGTCAGTTCTTC. This sequence encodes CASSFVGTGQFF. The rearrangement links TRBV11-2 to TRBJ2-1, with TRBD1 matching 8 bases. Looked up from germline, CDR1 is SGHAT and CDR2 is FQNNGV. The CDR3 is 12 amino acids. V was clipped by 3 bases and J by 13 bases; unmatched bases: 5.

As to this clone: Other nucleotide sequences in the sample specify the same CDR3. The V gene is TRBV9, the J gene TRBJ2-3, with 9 bases lining up with TRBD2. Trimming cost V 2 bases and J 1 base; bases outside gene matches: 2. This CDR3 spans 15 amino acids. Germline values: CDR1 SGDLS, CDR2 YYNGEE. DNA of the CDR3: TGTGCCAGCAGCGTCGCGGGAGGGGGCACAGATACGCAGTATTTT. Its translation: CASSVAGGGTDTQYF.

This rearrangement joins TRBV9 to TRBJ2-4; weak D call: TRBD2 (5 bases). Trimming stripped 4 bases from V and 9 bases from J, with 14 bases between. The CDR3 spans 13 residues. Germline CDR1 reads SGDLS; CDR2 reads YYNGEE. The CDR3 sequence is CASSLRDRGIQYF. The CDR3 DNA follows: TGTGCCAGCAGCCTCCGGGATCGTGGCATTCAGTACTTC.